This entry lists 31 T cell receptor beta chains sequenced from one sample in a study of blood T cell repertoires in COVID-19. Sequenced by immunoSEQ multiplex PCR; TCRdb stores in-frame clones only, minus some. Of tens of thousands of clones listed, about 80% are singletons. The sample consisted of peripheral blood. The receptors come from a human donor with acute or convalescent COVID-19. The donor label of this sample is uncertain.

V gene TRBV19 combines with J gene TRBJ2-6, with TRBD2 matching over 9 bases. The ends lost 5 bases at V and 0 bases at J; junction bases unmatched: 5. This CDR3 region has 17 residues. Germline values: CDR1 LNHDA, CDR2 SQIVND (reference sequence). CDR3 loop: CASSSSGTRSGANVLTF. The CDR3 DNA is TGTGCCAGTAGTTCTAGCGGGACCCGCTCTGGGGCCAACGTCCTGACTTTC.

This chain joins TRBV6-5 and TRBJ1-3; D is ambiguous. The CDR3 length is 14 residues. Germline CDR1 and CDR2: MNHEY and SVGAGI. Between the trimmed V and J ends, which lost 7 bases and 0 bases, there was a span of 10 bases. CDR3 protein: CASKLLSSGNTIYF. In DNA, the CDR3 is TGTGCCAGCAAGTTACTGAGCTCTGGAAACACCATATATTTT.

V and J are TRBV3-1 (or the pseudogene TRBV3-2) and TRBJ1-2, with D unresolved. This CDR3 is 15 amino acids long. V was shortened by 4 bases and J by 2 bases, with 14 bases between the two germline ends. Germline values: CDR1 LGHDT, CDR2 YNNKEL (reference sequence). The CDR3 sequence: CASSPVLLSNYGYTF. The CDR3 DNA reads as TGTGCCAGCAGCCCGGTACTGCTAAGCAACTATGGCTACACCTTC.

V usage is TRBV27 and J usage is TRBJ2-3, with 9 bases fitting TRBD1. CDR3 length equals 14 residues. The V segment lost 8 bases and the J segment 4 bases; nucleotides outside the gene matches: 7. Germline loops: CDR1 MNHEY, CDR2 SMNVEV (reference sequence). The CDR3 here is CASRRGQGADTQYF. The CDR3 nucleotides are TGTGCCAGCCGCAGGGGACAGGGAGCAGATACGCAGTATTTT.

J is TRBJ2-5 and V is TRBV5-8; TRBD1 aligns across 8 bases. Germline V gene data show CDR1 as SGHTS and CDR2 as YDEGEE. There are 14 residues in the CDR3. The J segment lost 3 bases and the V segment lost 0 bases, leaving 1 base of the junction unmatched. This chain's CDR3 is CASSLGQGKETQYF. Written as DNA, the CDR3 is TGTGCCAGCAGCTTGGGACAGGGGAAAGAGACCCAGTACTTC.

The rearrangement uses TRBV6-6 and TRBJ2-5; 8 nucleotides align to TRBD1. The germline V gene has CDR1 MNHNY and CDR2 SVGAGI (reference sequence). Germline trimming cut 6 bases from V and 3 bases from J; bases unmatched to any gene: 6. The CDR3 contains 14 residues. The CDR3 reads CASSSQGAKETQYF. The DNA of the CDR3 is TGTGCCAGCAGCTCCCAGGGGGCCAAAGAGACCCAGTACTTC.

The V and J genes are TRBV5-1 and TRBJ2-1; weak D call: TRBD1 (6 bases). Germline CDR1 reads SGHRS; CDR2 reads YFSETQ. V was pared by 5 bases and J by 5 bases, with 17 bases between. This CDR3 region has 15 residues. The CDR3 DNA is TGCGCCAGCAGGTCCGGGACACAACGTAACAATGAGCAGTTCTTC. Amino acid sequence: CASRSGTQRNNEQFF. Full variable domain (outside the CDR3, taken from reference TRBV5-1 and TRBJ2-1): KAGVTQTPRYLIKTRGQQVTLSCSPISGHRSVSWYQQTPGQGLQFLFEYFSETQRNKGNFPGRFSGRQFSNSRSEMNVSTLELGDSALYLCASRSGTQRNNEQFFGPGTRLTVL.

The chain carries TRBV5-1 and TRBJ1-2; D is unclear. Trimming took off 0 bases at V and 0 bases at J, with 6 bases between the two ends. The CDR3 extends over 14 amino acids. The germline V gene encodes CDR1 SGHRS and CDR2 YFSETQ. CDR3 bases: TGCGCCAGCAGCTTGGCCGTTACTAACTATGGCTACACCTTC. Protein sequence: CASSLAVTNYGYTF.

This clone was picked up a small number of times. The J gene is TRBJ2-7, the V gene TRBV6-5; 8 bases are a match to TRBD1. CDR1 MNHEY and CDR2 SVGAGI come from the germline V gene. CDR3 length: 14 residues. Trimming cost V 5 bases and J 5 bases; bases outside gene matches: 8. CDR3 protein: CASSTTRGLHEQYF. Written as DNA, the CDR3 is TGTGCCAGCAGTACTACCAGGGGGCTCCACGAGCAGTACTTC.

The chain employs TRBV9 and TRBJ2-5; D possibly corresponds to TRBD1 (7 bases). The CDR3 is made up of 15 amino acids. Germline CDR1 and CDR2: SGDLS and YYNGEE. Between the trimmed V and J ends, which lost 3 bases and 5 bases, there was a span of 17 bases. CDR3 DNA sequence: TGTGCCAGCAGCGAGGGGGGACAGAAGACTGAGACCCAGTACTTC. It yields the protein CASSEGGQKTETQYF. Complete variable domain (other parts from reference TRBV9 and TRBJ2-5): DSGVTQTPKHLITATGQRVTLRCSPRSGDLSVYWYQQSLDQGLQFLIQYYNGEERAKGNILERFSAQQFPDLHSELNLSSLELGDSALYFCASSEGGQKTETQYFGPGTRLLVL.

The chain couples TRBV7-2 to TRBJ1-6; 9 bases agree with TRBD1. This CDR3 has 17 residues. Germline lookup yields CDR1 SGHTA and CDR2 FQGNSA. V shed 6 bases, J shed 3 bases, and the junction held 9 bases outside the gene matches. As DNA, the CDR3 is TGTGCCAGCAGTTCGTTTCGGACAGGGGACTATAATTCACCCCTCCACTTT. The encoded protein is CASSSFRTGDYNSPLHF.

The chain uses TRBV7-9 and TRBJ1-5; D is ambiguous. V gave up 5 bases and J gave up 6 bases, with 20 bases separating them. Germline loops: CDR1 SEHNR, CDR2 FQNEAQ (reference sequence). The CDR3 loop spans 16 amino acids. In nucleotides, the CDR3 is TGTGCCAGCAGCGCTACAACTGAGGGATCGAGTCAGCCCCAGCATTTT. Amino acid sequence: CASSATTEGSSQPQHF.

The chain joins TRBV11-2 to TRBJ1-1; the D gene is possibly TRBD1 (5 bases). CDR3 length: 14 amino acids. From germline, CDR1 is SGHAT and CDR2 FQNNGV. Trimming removed 3 bases from V and 7 bases from J, with 15 bases in between. CDR3: CASSFGQGIREAFF. In DNA, the CDR3 is TGTGCCAGCAGCTTTGGGCAGGGTATTCGTGAAGCTTTCTTT.

The V call is TRBV2, the J call TRBJ1-5, with D tentatively TRBD1 (6 bases). Trimming left V 6 bases short and J 5 bases short, with 14 bases between. The V gene's germline CDR1 is SNHLY and CDR2 FYNNEI. The CDR3 is made up of 14 amino acids. As DNA, the CDR3 is TGTGCCAGCAGCCTAGAAGAGGGGGATCAGCCCCAGCATTTT. Protein: CASSLEEGDQPQHF.

V is TRBV29-1 and J is TRBJ1-6; TRBD1 is a possible D gene (6 bases). The CDR3 is 13 amino acids. CDR1 and CDR2 from the germline V gene are SQVTM and ANQGSEA. The V and J ends lost 5 bases and 8 bases respectively, with 13 bases between them. DNA for the CDR3: TGCAGCGTTCGGCACAGGGAGTATTCACCCCTCCACTTT. Amino acid sequence: CSVRHREYSPLHF.

V usage is TRBV18 and J usage is TRBJ2-3, with D maybe TRBD2 (5 bases). The germline V gene encodes CDR1 KGHSH and CDR2 LQKENI. CDR3 length: 17 residues. The germline V and J ends were trimmed by 2 bases and 3 bases, with 18 bases remaining between them. CDR3 region: CASSPSRAFDMTDTQYF. Written as DNA, the CDR3 is TGTGCCAGCTCACCATCGAGGGCTTTCGATATGACAGATACGCAGTATTTT.

This chain connects TRBV10-3 to TRBJ2-7; 9 positions agree with TRBD2. Germline CDR1 is ENHRY and CDR2 is SYGVKD. CDR3 length: 14 residues. J was trimmed by 4 bases and V by 10 bases; bases with no gene match: 11. CDR3 amino acids: CATRRTAGGYEQYF. The CDR3 DNA reads as TGTGCCACGAGGAGGACAGCGGGAGGATACGAGCAGTACTTC.

Here the CDR3 DNA reads TGTGCCATCAGTGAGCCGACTAGCGGGGGATCTAGCACAGATACGCAGTATTTT. Its translation is CAISEPTSGGSSTDTQYF. The genes are TRBV10-3 and TRBJ2-3; TRBD2 matches 12 bases. J was trimmed by 0 bases and V by 2 bases; bases with no gene match: 6. CDR1 and CDR2 (germline): ENHRY, SYGVKD. The CDR3 covers 18 residues.

V gene TRBV4-3 combines with J gene TRBJ2-5; maybe TRBD1 (6 bases). The CDR3 loop spans 14 amino acids. Per germline, CDR1 LGHNA and CDR2 YSLEER. The V gene lost 3 bases and the J gene lost 5 bases, with 13 bases spanning the gap. CDR3 residues: CASSQNRVGETQYF. The DNA for the CDR3 is TGCGCCAGCAGCCAGAACAGGGTCGGGGAGACCCAGTACTTC.

V usage is TRBV5-1 and J usage is TRBJ2-1, with 7 bases that match TRBD1. The germline V gene has CDR1 SGHRS and CDR2 YFSETQ. The CDR3 is 16 residues long. With V trimmed by 4 bases and J by 6 bases, 13 bases remained unmatched. The CDR3 DNA reads TGCGCCAGCAGCCGGACGGGGACAGCAGAGTTCAATGAGCAGTTCTTC. This gives the protein CASSRTGTAEFNEQFF.

The chain carries TRBV5-1 and TRBJ1-2; maybe TRBD1 (6 bases). CDR1 and CDR2 (germline): SGHRS, YFSETQ. V lost 6 bases, J lost 9 bases, and 21 bases lay in between. The CDR3 runs to 14 residues. CDR3 loop: CASTHSDSTLSYTF. The CDR3 DNA reads TGCGCCAGCACCCACTCGGACAGTACTTTGAGCTACACCTTC.

This clone was observed a single time. The chain joins TRBV7-9 to TRBJ2-7, with 9 bases identical to TRBD2. The CDR3 runs to 13 residues. Looked up from germline, CDR1 is SEHNR and CDR2 is FQNEAQ (reference sequence). V shed 7 bases and J 2 bases; nucleotides not matched to a gene: 3. CDR3 in DNA: TGTGCCAGCATGGCGGGAGGGGCCTACGAGCAGTACTTC. It yields the protein CASMAGGAYEQYF. The full variable domain, completed using reference TRBV7-9 and TRBJ2-7, is DTGVSQNPRHKITKRGQNVTFRCDPISEHNRLYWYRQTLGQGPEFLTYFQNEAQLEKSRLLSDRFSAERPKGSFSTLEIQRTEQGDSAMYLCASMAGGAYEQYFGPGTRLTVT.

This chain links TRBV3-1 (or the pseudogene TRBV3-2) with TRBJ1-2; D remains ambiguous. V shed 4 bases and J shed 2 bases, with 14 bases lying between them. Germline loops: CDR1 LGHDT, CDR2 YNNKEL (reference sequence). This CDR3 spans 15 amino acids. In DNA form, the CDR3 reads TGTGCCAGCAGCCGACAAGACGGAAAGAACTATGGCTACACCTTC. It translates to CASSRQDGKNYGYTF.

The rearrangement uses TRBV3-1 (or the pseudogene TRBV3-2) and TRBJ1-2; D gene ambiguous. The CDR3 is made up of 15 amino acids. Germline V lookup: CDR1 LGHDT, CDR2 YNNKEL (reference sequence). V shed 1 base and J shed 6 bases, with 15 bases lying between them. The CDR3 loop is CASSQVGSHGDGYTF. The CDR3 DNA follows: TGTGCCAGCAGCCAAGTGGGCAGCCACGGCGATGGCTACACCTTC.

The chain couples TRBV7-9 to TRBJ2-1; D not resolved. CDR1 and CDR2 (germline): SEHNR, FQNEAQ (reference sequence). The ends were cut back, 5 bases at V and 9 bases at J, with 11 bases in the middle. The CDR3 consists of 12 residues. The CDR3 DNA reads TGTGCCAGCAGCCCCCTGGTTAGTGAGCAGTTCTTC. Residues: CASSPLVSEQFF. Together with reference TRBV7-9 and TRBJ2-1, the CDR3 gives the full variable domain: DTGVSQNPRHKITKRGQNVTFRCDPISEHNRLYWYRQTLGQGPEFLTYFQNEAQLEKSRLLSDRFSAERPKGSFSTLEIQRTEQGDSAMYLCASSPLVSEQFFGPGTRLTVL.

In this sample, this clone turned up a few times. The V call is TRBV11-2, the J call TRBJ1-1, with 9 bases lining up with TRBD1. With V trimmed by 5 bases and J by 0 bases, 7 bases remained unmatched. CDR3 length equals 16 residues. Germline CDR1 is SGHAT and CDR2 is FQNNGV. CDR3 region: CASSPGQGIMNTEAFF. The DNA for the CDR3 is TGTGCCAGCAGCCCGGGACAGGGAATAATGAACACTGAAGCTTTCTTT.

The CDR3 here is CASSDRQVSDTEAFF. CDR3 nucleotide sequence: TGTGCCAGCAGTGACCGACAGGTATCGGACACTGAAGCTTTCTTT. The rearrangement links TRBV6-1 to TRBJ1-1, with D maybe TRBD1 (6 bases). Trimming left V 3 bases short and J 3 bases short, with 14 bases between. The length of the CDR3 is 15 residues. The V gene's germline CDR1 is MNHNS and CDR2 SASEGT.

The gene calls are TRBV2 and TRBJ2-5; 13 nucleotides agree with TRBD2. This CDR3 has 15 residues. Germline-derived CDR1 and CDR2 are SNHLY and FYNNEI. Trimming at V came to 5 bases and at J to 4 bases, leaving 4 bases not matched to a gene. Here the CDR3 reads CASSRGLAGLETQYF. The CDR3 region has the DNA TGTGCCAGCAGTAGGGGACTAGCGGGATTAGAGACCCAGTACTTC.

The V gene is TRBV7-2, the J gene TRBJ1-4; maybe TRBD1 (5 bases). The CDR3 consists of 14 residues. In germline, CDR1 is SGHTA, CDR2 FQGNSA. Trimming removed 8 bases at V and 4 bases at J, with 14 bases between. CDR3: CASAQDIYNEKLFF. CDR3 DNA: TGTGCCAGCGCACAGGACATCTATAATGAAAAACTGTTTTTT.

V is TRBV12-3 or TRBV12-4 and J is TRBJ2-1; 10 nucleotides line up with TRBD2. This CDR3 region has 13 residues. The junction had 6 bases not matched to a gene; V was cut back by 7 bases and J by 9 bases. CDR3 residues: CASTASGSSEQFF. CDR3 DNA sequence: TGTGCCAGCACCGCTAGCGGGAGTAGTGAGCAGTTCTTC.

The rearrangement links TRBV7-2 to TRBJ1-2; TRBD1 matches at 10 bases. This CDR3 contains 14 residues. Germline V gene data show CDR1 as SGHTA and CDR2 as FQGNSA. The V gene end was trimmed by 6 bases and the J gene end by 8 bases; junction bases not matched to a gene: 9. As DNA, the CDR3 is TGTGCCAGCAGTACCGACAGGGGGCGGTGGGGCTACACCTTC. It codes for CASSTDRGRWGYTF. The whole variable domain, filled in from reference TRBV7-2 and TRBJ1-2, reads GAGVSQSPSNKVTEKGKDVELRCDPISGHTALYWYRQSLGQGLEFLIYFQGNSAPDKSGLPSDRFSAERTGGSVSTLTIQRTQQEDSAVYLCASSTDRGRWGYTFGSGTRLTVV.